Below, 18 T cell receptor beta chains from the same sample are listed, as sequenced in a study of cytomegalovirus exposure and HLA in healthy donors. 13 Jbeta primers and 60 Vbeta primers were used for the PCR. Data came from immunoSEQ multiplex PCR; TCRdb stores just in-frame clones and leaves some out. This sample has under 250,000 clones, with roughly 85% found just once. Material: PBMCs. All receptors come from a girl aged 2-9 years in good health and CMV-seronegative.

The V and J genes are TRBV12-5 and TRBJ2-1, with 9 bases aligning to TRBD2. CDR1 is LGHNT, CDR2 FRNRAP, per germline. CDR3 size: 17 residues. V shed 5 bases, J shed 0 bases, and the junction held 8 bases outside the gene matches. In DNA form, the CDR3 reads TGTGCTAGTGGTGTCGGGACTAGCCAGAGCTCCTACAATGAGCAGTTCTTC. Translation: CASGVGTSQSSYNEQFF.

The chain combines TRBV6-1 with TRBJ2-1, with D possibly being TRBD2 (5 bases). The CDR3 extends over 14 amino acids. Between the trimmed V and J ends, which lost 3 bases and 9 bases, there was a span of 15 bases. CDR1 is MNHNS and CDR2 is SASEGT in the germline V gene. The CDR3 spells CASSDSEDYGEQFF. For the CDR3, the DNA is TGTGCCAGCAGTGATAGCGAAGACTATGGTGAGCAGTTCTTC.

V is TRBV6-5 and J is TRBJ2-5; TRBD1 agrees at 7 bases. The CDR3 contains 14 residues. Germline V gene sequence: CDR1 MNHEY, CDR2 SVGAGI. V lost 6 bases, J lost 1 base, and 5 bases stayed unmatched. Written as DNA, the CDR3 is TGTGCCAGCAGCGGGACAGCGACCCAAGAGACCCAGTACTTC. This encodes CASSGTATQETQYF.

The rearrangement uses TRBV5-1 and TRBJ1-4; D perhaps matches TRBD1 (5 bases). CDR1 is SGHRS, CDR2 YFSETQ, per germline. V gave up 0 bases and J gave up 6 bases, with 12 bases separating them. There are 15 residues in the CDR3. The CDR3 sequence is CASSLAGRVDEKLFF. The DNA for the CDR3 is TGCGCCAGCAGCTTGGCGGGCAGGGTCGATGAAAAACTGTTTTTT.

This chain links TRBV4-1 with TRBJ1-2; D uncertain. The germline gives CDR1 MGHRA, CDR2 YSYEKL. The CDR3 loop spans 11 amino acids. Trimming removed 2 bases at V and 5 bases at J, with 3 bases between. CDR3 amino acids: CASSQYYGYTF. Here the CDR3 DNA reads TGCGCCAGCAGCCAATATTATGGCTACACCTTC.

The count of this clone is one. V is TRBV12-5 and J is TRBJ1-1, with TRBD1 matching 8 bases. J gave up 3 bases and V 5 bases, and 2 bases lay outside the gene matches. The germline V gene encodes CDR1 LGHNT and CDR2 FRNRAP. The CDR3 is made up of 13 amino acids. The CDR3 sequence: CASGNRGDTEAFF. The DNA for the CDR3 is TGTGCTAGTGGTAACAGGGGGGACACTGAAGCTTTCTTT.

CDR3 protein: CASGNINSAGQFF. The CDR3 coding sequence is TGTGCTAGTGGTAATATAAACAGCGCGGGGCAGTTCTTC. V is TRBV12-5 and J is TRBJ2-1; D possibly corresponds to TRBD2 (5 bases). In germline, CDR1 is LGHNT, CDR2 FRNRAP. CDR3 size: 13 residues. V lost 5 bases to trimming and J lost 12 bases, with 17 bases between them.

The chain has TRBV27 and TRBJ2-1; TRBD2 is a possible D gene (6 bases). V lost 2 bases and J lost 9, with 23 bases in between. CDR3 size: 17 residues. Germline values: CDR1 MNHEY, CDR2 SMNVEV (reference sequence). DNA for the CDR3: TGTGCCAGCAGTTTAAGAGGGAAGGGACTTTGGGCGAGTGAGCAGTTCTTC. Translation gives CASSLRGKGLWASEQFF.

The V and J genes are TRBV11-2 and TRBJ1-1, with unresolved D. The V and J ends lost 3 bases and 3 bases respectively, with 8 bases between them. Germline CDR1 SGHAT, CDR2 FQNNGV. The CDR3 extends over 13 amino acids. The CDR3 nucleotides are TGTGCCAGCAGCTTGACTGCCGACACTGAAGCTTTCTTT. It specifies CASSLTADTEAFF.

The genes are TRBV5-1 and TRBJ2-3, with 8 positions matching TRBD2. The CDR3 runs 18 residues. CDR1 and CDR2 from the germline V gene are SGHRS and YFSETQ. V trimming: 4 bases; J trimming: 9 bases; junction bases outside the gene matches: 22. The CDR3 protein is CASSQRGTRAFYRGTQYF. CDR3 bases: TGCGCCAGCAGCCAACGAGGGACTAGGGCCTTCTATAGGGGGACGCAGTATTTT.

V and J are TRBV5-1 and TRBJ1-6; 9 nucleotides agree with TRBD1. Germline CDR1 reads SGHRS; CDR2 reads YFSETQ. This CDR3 contains 15 residues. Unmatched junction bases numbered 5, after V lost 3 bases and J lost 7 bases. Written as DNA, the CDR3 is TGCGCCAGCAGCTCAACGGACAGGGGAAATTCACCCCTCCACTTT. Translating gives CASSSTDRGNSPLHF.

The rearrangement joins TRBV6-5 to TRBJ1-2; the match to TRBD1 covers 7 bases. Germline V CDR1 and CDR2: MNHEY, SVGAGI. J lost 2 bases, V lost 6 bases, and 3 bases had no gene match. This CDR3 spans 13 amino acids. In nucleotides, the CDR3 is TGTGCCAGCAGGCGGGACAGCAACTATGGCTACACCTTC. Its protein is CASRRDSNYGYTF.

V gene TRBV5-1 combines with J gene TRBJ2-5; D may be TRBD2 (5 bases). This CDR3 is 18 amino acids long. The germline V and J ends were trimmed by 1 base and 2 bases, with 21 bases remaining between them. Germline loops: CDR1 SGHRS, CDR2 YFSETQ. CDR3 sequence: CASSLRAGPYPSQETQYF. CDR3 nucleotides: TGCGCCAGCAGCTTGCGGGCGGGCCCATACCCTTCTCAAGAGACCCAGTACTTC.

Here the CDR3 reads CASSPRPGGRGGEQFF. Written as DNA, the CDR3 is TGTGCCAGCAGCCCACGTCCCGGGGGTCGGGGGGGGGAGCAGTTCTTC. This sequence joins TRBV7-9 and TRBJ2-1; 8 bases map to TRBD2. J gave up 10 bases and V 5 bases, and 16 bases lay outside the gene matches. The CDR3 has 16 amino acids. Germline V CDR1 and CDR2: SEHNR, FQNEAQ (reference sequence).

The gene calls are TRBV2 and TRBJ2-7, with 9 bases lining up with TRBD2. Germline CDR1 and CDR2: SNHLY and FYNNEI. The CDR3 spans 14 residues. V shed 8 bases, J shed 2 bases, and the junction held 7 bases outside the gene matches. The CDR3 DNA reads as TGTGCCAGCGAAGAGCGGGGGGTTGCCTACGAGCAGTACTTC. Protein product: CASEERGVAYEQYF.

V and J are TRBV5-6 and TRBJ2-3; 7 nucleotides align to TRBD2. CDR3 length: 15 residues. The V gene end was trimmed by 7 bases and the J gene end by 5 bases; junction bases not matched to a gene: 13. Germline V gene lookup returns CDR1 SGHDT and CDR2 YYEEEE. In DNA, the CDR3 is TGTGCCAGCGGAAGTCCCGGACTAGGAGGAGATACGCAGTATTTT. It translates to CASGSPGLGGDTQYF.

The genes are TRBV7-2 and TRBJ2-2; 10 bases map to TRBD2. The CDR3 is 17 residues long. Germline loops: CDR1 SGHTA, CDR2 FQGNSA. Unmatched junction bases numbered 7, after V lost 2 bases and J lost 4 bases. The CDR3 sequence: CASSLWGAGGLTGELFF. The DNA of the CDR3 is TGTGCCAGCAGCTTATGGGGAGCGGGGGGGCTCACCGGGGAGCTGTTTTTT.

V gene TRBV7-9 combines with J gene TRBJ1-5, with D possibly matching TRBD1 (5 bases). The CDR3 is made up of 19 amino acids. CDR1 SEHNR and CDR2 FQNEAQ come from the germline V gene (reference sequence). The V gene lost 3 bases and the J gene lost 3 bases, with 24 bases spanning the gap. CDR3 region: CASSFVTSQGWGVNQPQHF. CDR3 DNA sequence: TGTGCCAGCAGCTTCGTTACATCGCAGGGTTGGGGCGTCAATCAGCCCCAGCATTTT.